This TCR beta chain emerged from a study of control samples from healthy donors and cancer patients. CDR1 and CDR2 from the germline V gene are SGHDN and FVKESK. The CDR3 has 16 residues. V dropped 2 bases and J dropped 5; count of bases not matched to a gene: 6. Using immunoSEQ multiplex PCR, the repertoire was profiled, and TCRdb retains in-frame clones only, with some absent. This sample has 110,000 to 150,000 clones, with 90% to 95% found just once. Source material: blood. The TCR sequence derives from a man in his forties or fifties in good health. This rearrangement joins TRBV14 to TRBJ2-2, with 9 bases aligning to TRBD1. CDR3 bases: TGTGCCAGCAGCCAATTCCTCGGACAGGGGACCGGGGAGCTGTTTTTT. This gives the protein CASSQFLGQGTGELFF.